A selection of T cell receptor beta chains follows, all from one sample in a study of blood T cell repertoires in COVID-19. The repertoire was sequenced with immunoSEQ multiplex PCR; TCRdb's copy has only in-frame clones and lacks some. This sample yields 15,000 to 20,000 clones, of which roughly nine tenths are seen a single time; about 50% belongs to the top ten. The specimen sequenced was peripheral blood. These TCRs come from a human donor in a cohort sampled during active COVID-19. CDR3s include the opening cysteine and the closing phenylalanine or tryptophan. D genes are given only for firm matches. Clone size is not always given. Where it is, it says once, few, many or a class for expanded clones.

size: -; D: TRBD1; J: TRBJ2-2; V: TRBV7-3; CDR3: CASSPGTGGVTGELFF; DNA: TGTGCCAGCAGCCCAGGGACAGGGGGTGTAACCGGGGAGCTGTTTTTT
size: -; D: TRBD1; J: TRBJ2-3; V: TRBV6-5; CDR3: CASRAQGWSADTQYF; DNA: TGTGCCAGCAGGGCACAGGGGTGGAGCGCAGATACGCAGTATTTT
size: -; D: -; J: TRBJ2-7; V: TRBV2; CDR3: CASSEWYSRYEQYF; DNA: TGTGCCAGCAGTGAATGGTACAGCCGCTACGAGCAGTACTTC
size: -; D: TRBD2; J: TRBJ2-2; V: TRBV7-9; CDR3: CASSPTSQTTGELFF; DNA: TGTGCCAGCAGCCCGACTAGCCAAACCACCGGGGAGCTGTTTTTT
size: -; D: -; J: TRBJ2-7; V: TRBV11-2; CDR3: CASSSAGEGHYEQYF; DNA: TGTGCCAGCAGTTCCGCAGGGGAGGGGCACTACGAGCAGTACTTC
size: hyperexpanded; D: -; J: TRBJ1-4; V: TRBV3-1/TRBV3-2; CDR3: CASSQEQGGAANEKLFF; DNA: TGTGCCAGCAGCCAAGAACAGGGTGGGGCGGCTAATGAAAAACTGTTTTTT
size: -; D: -; J: TRBJ1-1; V: TRBV27; CDR3: CASSLRQAATEAFF; DNA: TGTGCCAGCAGTTTAAGACAGGCGGCCACTGAAGCTTTCTTT
size: -; D: -; J: TRBJ2-2; V: TRBV24-1; CDR3: CATSGGRGSENTGELFF; DNA: TGTGCCACCAGTGGCGGACGGGGTTCAGAGAACACCGGGGAGCTGTTTTTT
size: -; D: TRBD2; J: TRBJ2-5; V: TRBV18; CDR3: CASSPALSGGKETQYF; DNA: TGTGCCAGCTCACCTGCTCTTAGCGGGGGAAAAGAGACCCAGTACTTC
size: -; D: TRBD1; J: TRBJ2-5; V: TRBV5-1; CDR3: CASSFRTGPETQYF; DNA: TGCGCCAGCAGCTTTAGGACAGGCCCCGAGACCCAGTACTTC
size: -; D: TRBD2; J: TRBJ2-5; V: TRBV4-3; CDR3: CASSPALSGGGETQYF; DNA: TGCGCCAGCAGCCCAGCCCTTAGCGGGGGCGGGGAGACCCAGTACTTC
size: -; D: TRBD2; J: TRBJ2-1; V: TRBV9; CDR3: CASSVAGGGLMTEQFF; DNA: TGTGCCAGCAGCGTAGCGGGAGGGGGGCTAATGACCGAGCAGTTCTTC
size: few; D: TRBD1; J: TRBJ2-7; V: TRBV30; CDR3: CAYLPSDRAYEQYF; DNA: TGTGCCTACCTCCCCAGCGACAGGGCTTACGAGCAGTACTTC
size: once; D: -; J: TRBJ1-1; V: TRBV5-6; CDR3: CASSLFPGHTEAFF; DNA: TGTGCCAGCAGCTTGTTCCCAGGGCACACTGAAGCTTTCTTT
size: -; D: -; J: TRBJ1-5; V: TRBV10-1; CDR3: CASTWARCRGTGNQPQHF; DNA: TGCGCCAGCACTTGGGCCAGATGTCGGGGTACCGGCAATCAGCCCCAGCATTTT
size: -; D: TRBD2; J: TRBJ2-7; V: TRBV18; CDR3: CASSPPGASGGSYEQYF; DNA: TGTGCCAGCTCACCACCAGGGGCCAGCGGGGGGTCCTACGAGCAGTACTTC
size: -; D: -; J: TRBJ2-7; V: TRBV15; CDR3: CATSRVRSSEQYF; DNA: TGTGCCACCAGCAGAGTGCGCTCCTCGGAGCAGTACTTC
size: -; D: TRBD1; J: TRBJ1-1; V: TRBV7-9; CDR3: CASSLGSTGGPNTEAFF; DNA: TGTGCCAGCAGCTTAGGAAGCACAGGGGGACCGAACACTGAAGCTTTCTTT
size: -; D: -; J: TRBJ1-2; V: TRBV7-9; CDR3: CASSLSNYGYTF; DNA: TGTGCCAGCAGCCTCAGTAACTATGGCTACACCTTC
size: few; D: TRBD1; J: TRBJ2-5; V: TRBV2; CDR3: CASTRDREETQYF; DNA: TGTGCCAGCACCAGGGACAGGGAGGAGACCCAGTACTTC
size: -; D: -; J: TRBJ2-5; V: TRBV7-3; CDR3: CASSLSGGHQETQYF; DNA: TGTGCCAGCAGCTTAAGTGGGGGCCACCAAGAGACCCAGTACTTC
size: -; D: -; J: TRBJ2-1; V: TRBV19; CDR3: CASSILDSYNEQFF; DNA: TGTGCCAGTAGTATTCTAGACTCTTACAATGAGCAGTTCTTC
size: -; D: TRBD2; J: TRBJ2-3; V: TRBV15; CDR3: CATSLGEGDTQYF; DNA: TGTGCCACCAGCCTAGGGGAGGGAGATACGCAGTATTTT
size: -; D: -; J: TRBJ1-6; V: TRBV28; CDR3: CASSLLTTANNSPLHF; DNA: TGTGCCAGCAGTTTATTAACGACAGCTAATAATTCACCCCTCCACTTT
size: -; D: TRBD2; J: TRBJ2-7; V: TRBV19; CDR3: CASSPRGGLSYEQYF; DNA: TGTGCCAGTAGTCCCCGCGGGGGTCTCTCCTACGAGCAGTACTTC
size: -; D: -; J: TRBJ2-2; V: TRBV3-1/TRBV3-2; CDR3: CASSLTGPGELFF; DNA: TGTGCCAGCAGCCTAACAGGACCCGGGGAGCTGTTTTTT
size: -; D: -; J: TRBJ2-5; V: TRBV2; CDR3: CASRGGGGTQETQYF; DNA: TGTGCCAGCAGGGGGGGAGGGGGTACCCAAGAGACCCAGTACTTC
size: -; D: -; J: TRBJ2-7; V: TRBV6-5; CDR3: CASRREYEQYF; DNA: TGTGCCAGCAGGAGGGAATACGAGCAGTACTTC